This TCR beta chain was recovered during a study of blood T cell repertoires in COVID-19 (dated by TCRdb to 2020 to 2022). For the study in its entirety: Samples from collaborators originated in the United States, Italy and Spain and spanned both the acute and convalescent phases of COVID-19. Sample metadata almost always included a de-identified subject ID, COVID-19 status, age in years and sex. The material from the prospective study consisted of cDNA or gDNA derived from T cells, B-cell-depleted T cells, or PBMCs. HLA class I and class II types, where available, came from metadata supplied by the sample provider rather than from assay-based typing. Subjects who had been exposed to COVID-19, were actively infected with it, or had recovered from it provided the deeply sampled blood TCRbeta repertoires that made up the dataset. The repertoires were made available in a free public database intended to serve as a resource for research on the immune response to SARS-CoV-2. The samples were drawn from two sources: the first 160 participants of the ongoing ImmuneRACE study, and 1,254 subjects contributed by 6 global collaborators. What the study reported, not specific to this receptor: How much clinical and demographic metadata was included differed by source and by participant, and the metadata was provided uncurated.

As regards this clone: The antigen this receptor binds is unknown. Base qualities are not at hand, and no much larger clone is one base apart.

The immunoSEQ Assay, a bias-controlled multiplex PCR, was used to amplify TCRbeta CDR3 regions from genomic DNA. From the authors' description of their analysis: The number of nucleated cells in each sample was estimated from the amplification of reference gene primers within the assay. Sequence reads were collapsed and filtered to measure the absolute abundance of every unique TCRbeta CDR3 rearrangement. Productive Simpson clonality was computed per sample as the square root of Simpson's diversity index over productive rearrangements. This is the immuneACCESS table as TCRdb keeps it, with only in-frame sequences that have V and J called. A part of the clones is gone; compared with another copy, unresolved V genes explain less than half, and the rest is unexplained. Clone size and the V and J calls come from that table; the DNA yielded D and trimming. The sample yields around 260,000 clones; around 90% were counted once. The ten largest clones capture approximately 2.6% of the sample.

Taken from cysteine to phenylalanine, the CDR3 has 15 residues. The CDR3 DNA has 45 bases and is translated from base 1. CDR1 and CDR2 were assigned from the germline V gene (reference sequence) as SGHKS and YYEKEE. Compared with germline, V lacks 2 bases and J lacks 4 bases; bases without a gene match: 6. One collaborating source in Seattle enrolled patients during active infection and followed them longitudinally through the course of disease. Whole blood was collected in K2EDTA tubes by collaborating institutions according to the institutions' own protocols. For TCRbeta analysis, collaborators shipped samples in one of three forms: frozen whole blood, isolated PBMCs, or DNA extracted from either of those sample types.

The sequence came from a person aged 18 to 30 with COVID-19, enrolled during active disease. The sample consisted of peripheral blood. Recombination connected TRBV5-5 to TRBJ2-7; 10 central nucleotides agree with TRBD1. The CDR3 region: CASSFFRTGGYEQYF. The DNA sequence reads TGTGCCAGCAGCTTCTTCCGGACAGGGGGGTACGAGCAGTACTTC.